These 15 T cell receptor beta chains were sequenced from one sample in a study of cytomegalovirus exposure and HLA in healthy donors. This PCR relied on a set of 60 Vbeta primers and 13 Jbeta primers. Here immunoSEQ multiplex PCR was the method, and the copy in TCRdb shows in-frame clones only, minus some. The repertoire consists of fewer than 150,000 clones, with 70% to 85% occurring once and the leading ten covering around 5.2%. Sequences were obtained from PBMCs. These receptors were collected from a man aged 45 to 65 in good health and CMV-seropositive.

The rearrangement uses TRBV6-5 and TRBJ1-5; 8 nucleotides line up with TRBD1. V gave up 0 bases and J gave up 6 bases; unmatched junction bases: 1. Germline V gives CDR1 MNHEY, CDR2 SVGAGI. CDR3 length: 14 amino acids. The CDR3: CASSYSRGLQPQHF. The CDR3 DNA is TGTGCCAGCAGTTACTCCAGGGGGCTTCAGCCCCAGCATTTT.

This sequence joins TRBV30 and TRBJ2-1; 9 bases agree with TRBD2. This CDR3 has 14 residues. After removal of 3 bases from V and 6 bases from J, the junction contained 6 bases not matched to a gene. Per germline, CDR1 GTSNPN and CDR2 SVGIG (reference sequence). As DNA, the CDR3 is TGTGCCTGGAGGGGTAGCGGGAGTCTCAATGAGCAGTTCTTC. Translated, it gives CAWRGSGSLNEQFF.

The gene calls are TRBV7-8 and TRBJ2-7, with a weak D call TRBD1 (5 bases). Per germline, CDR1 SGHVS and CDR2 FQNEAQ. V was trimmed by 7 bases and J by 5 bases, leaving 15 bases between them. The CDR3 extends over 13 amino acids. The CDR3 bases are TGTGCCAGCACCCAGGGTCTAGGTAACGAGCAGTACTTC. This gives the protein CASTQGLGNEQYF.

This rearrangement joins TRBV29-1 to TRBJ1-2, with TRBD1 matching over 9 bases. V shed 7 bases, J shed 8 bases, and the junction held 8 bases outside the gene matches. The CDR3 covers 12 residues. In germline, CDR1 is SQVTM, CDR2 ANQGSEA. This CDR3 reads CSGGGQGEGYTF. In DNA, the CDR3 is TGCAGCGGGGGGGGACAGGGTGAAGGCTACACCTTC.

As concerns this clone: Other DNA sequences in this sample translate to the same CDR3. This chain joins TRBV6-5 and TRBJ1-3; D unclear. V gave up 0 bases and J gave up 0 bases, with 9 bases separating them. Per the germline V gene, CDR1 is MNHEY and CDR2 is SVGAGI. The CDR3 has 16 amino acids. CDR3 residues: CASSYSSRSSGNTIYF. The DNA for the CDR3 is TGTGCCAGCAGTTACTCGAGTAGAAGCTCTGGAAACACCATATATTTT.

This clone came up a few times. J is TRBJ1-5 and V is TRBV4-3, with 8 bases matching TRBD1. This CDR3 spans 16 amino acids. With V trimmed by 4 bases and J by 3 bases, 8 bases remained unmatched. Looked up from germline, CDR1 is LGHNA and CDR2 is YSLEER. The CDR3 DNA is TGCGCCAGCAGCCCAGCAGGGACAGGAGACAATCAGCCCCAGCATTTT. Translating gives CASSPAGTGDNQPQHF.

The V and J genes are TRBV11-2 and TRBJ1-1; D gene ambiguous. The V gene lost 0 bases and the J gene lost 6 bases, with 5 bases spanning the gap. Germline loops: CDR1 SGHAT, CDR2 FQNNGV. The CDR3 sequence is 12 residues long. The CDR3 spells CASSLDRAEAFF. CDR3 in DNA: TGTGCCAGCAGCTTAGATAGAGCTGAAGCTTTCTTT.

The V and J genes are TRBV6-6 and TRBJ2-3, with 15 bases lining up with TRBD2. CDR1 and CDR2 from the germline V gene are MNHNY and SVGAGI (reference sequence). V trimming: 6 bases; J trimming: 6 bases; junction bases outside the gene matches: 7. The CDR3 has 16 residues. CDR3 loop: CASSRTSGRDLDTQYF. DNA for the CDR3: TGTGCCAGCAGCAGGACTAGCGGGAGGGATCTGGATACGCAGTATTTT.

V and J are TRBV5-1 and TRBJ2-7; 9 positions agree with TRBD1. The V segment lost 4 bases and the J segment 2 bases; nucleotides outside the gene matches: 7. Germline loops: CDR1 SGHRS, CDR2 YFSETQ. This CDR3 region has 15 residues. The CDR3, as DNA: TGCGCCAGCAGCCCGGGACAGGGTTTGCCCTACGAGCAGTACTTC. Translation gives CASSPGQGLPYEQYF.

The J gene is TRBJ2-1, the V gene TRBV10-1; D is perhaps TRBD1 (5 bases). Germline CDR1 and CDR2: WNHNN and SYGVQD (reference sequence). The ends were cut back, 3 bases at V and 7 bases at J, with 10 bases in the middle. The CDR3 extends over 13 amino acids. As DNA, the CDR3 is TGCGCCAGCAGTGAAGGCAGGGTAAATGAGCAGTTCTTC. Encoded protein: CASSEGRVNEQFF.

The chain recombines TRBV2 with TRBJ1-2; D uncertain. Germline V CDR1 and CDR2: SNHLY, FYNNEI. Trimming took 1 base from V and 2 from J, leaving 8 bases between them. The CDR3 length is 14 residues. The CDR3, as DNA: TGTGCCAGCAGTGAAGAAGGAGGGAACTATGGCTACACCTTC. This sequence encodes CASSEEGGNYGYTF.

This clone was found once. The genes are TRBV5-6 and TRBJ1-5; 8 nucleotides align to TRBD1. The V gene's germline CDR1 is SGHDT and CDR2 YYEEEE. This CDR3 is built from 15 residues. J was trimmed by 5 bases and V by 0 bases; bases with no gene match: 4. The DNA of the CDR3 is TGTGCCAGCAGCTTGGGACAGGGGCTCTATCAGCCCCAGCATTTT. This translates into CASSLGQGLYQPQHF.

This chain connects TRBV5-1 to TRBJ2-1, with 7 bases that match TRBD2. V was clipped by 0 bases and J by 6 bases; unmatched bases: 6. Germline V gives CDR1 SGHRS, CDR2 YFSETQ. The CDR3 spans 15 residues. The CDR3 DNA sequence: TGCGCCAGCAGCTTGGTTGTGGGGGGGGGCAATGAGCAGTTCTTC. It encodes CASSLVVGGGNEQFF.

The chain is built from TRBV25-1 and TRBJ2-7; D perhaps matches TRBD1 (5 bases). Trimming removed 2 bases at V and 9 bases at J, with 14 bases between. Germline lookup yields CDR1 MGHDK and CDR2 SYGVNS. The CDR3 spans 13 residues. Written as DNA, the CDR3 is TGTGCCAGCAGTGAACAGGACATCAGCGTGCAGTACTTC. The encoded protein is CASSEQDISVQYF.

The chain recombines TRBV5-1 with TRBJ2-7, with a possible D match to TRBD2 (6 bases). CDR1 is SGHRS, CDR2 YFSETQ, per germline. The CDR3 spans 13 residues. Deletions cut 4 bases from V and 5 bases from J, with 13 bases between. As DNA, the CDR3 is TGCGCCAGCAGCGGGGACTCGGCTGACGAGCAGTACTTC. As protein: CASSGDSADEQYF.